One and the same sample provided the 4 T cell receptor beta chains below, sequenced in a study of Graves' ophthalmopathy and Graves' hyperthyroidism. The sequenced template was RNA, covering the TCR beta CDR3 region. The authors performed first-round RT-PCR with HTBI primers and then a second-round multiplex PCR. From the multiplex PCR reads, TCRdb called clonotypes with MiXCR, one entry per CDR3 protein. The sample gives 200,000 to 250,000 distinct CDR3 sequences, around 28% of which show up once; approximately 8.2% is in the top ten. Sequenced input: peripheral blood. The receptor set was obtained from a man aged 50 to 59 with Graves' ophthalmopathy.

Ten or more counts support this clonotype. The CDR3 region has the DNA TGCAGCGTCCGGACAGGAAGGAACACTGAAGCTTTCTTT. It yields the protein CSVRTGRNTEAFF. The chain uses TRBV29-1 and TRBJ1-1; 7 nucleotides align to TRBD1. Germline CDR1 and CDR2: SQVTM and ANQGSEA. V trimming: 6 bases; J trimming: 1 base; junction bases outside the gene matches: 5. This CDR3 is 13 amino acids long.

This clonotype was observed at least ten times. The CDR3 DNA follows: TGTGCCAGCAGCTTGGGGGGTTGGGAGCAGTACTTC. It specifies CASSLGGWEQYF. The chain joins TRBV5-4 to TRBJ2-7; D ambiguous. With 0 bases removed from V and 7 bases from J, the gap between germline ends came to 8 bases. Germline CDR1 is SGHNT and CDR2 is YYREEE (reference sequence). The CDR3 has 12 residues.

The rearrangement joins TRBV20-1 to TRBJ2-5, with a tentative D call TRBD2 (6 bases). Germline-derived CDR1 and CDR2 are DFQATT and SNEGSKA (reference sequence). Between the trimmed V and J ends, which lost 5 bases and 8 bases, there was a span of 15 bases. The CDR3 covers 12 residues. As DNA, the CDR3 is TGCAGTGCTTCCCGGGACTGGGAAACCCAGTACTTC. Translation gives CSASRDWETQYF.

There are a few counts of this clonotype. The genes are TRBV3-1 and TRBJ1-5; maybe TRBD1 (6 bases). The ends were cut back, 4 bases at V and 7 bases at J, with 14 bases in the middle. CDR3 length: 14 residues. From germline, CDR1 is LGHDT and CDR2 YNNKEL (reference sequence). The CDR3 DNA reads TGTGCCAGCAGCCTCCGGGGGGGCGGGCAGCCCCAGCATTTT. Amino acid sequence: CASSLRGGGQPQHF.